This paragraph covers one T cell receptor (beta chain) sequence. Its antigen remains unidentified. No base-level quality is on record; no much larger clone is a single base apart. In total, just over 650 healthy bone marrow donors made up the cohort. All cohort members were sampled while nominally healthy, although unrecorded immune exposures were likely present. The donor was CMV seronegative and was included in the group of 352 seronegative cohort members. A peripheral blood sample was provided by each donor, and peripheral blood mononuclear cells were used for TCR beta sequencing. The Qiagen DNeasy Blood Extraction Kit was used to extract genomic DNA from the blood cell samples. The CDR3 contains 13 residues, cysteine and phenylalanine counted. The only DNA kept is the CDR3, 39 bases in frame from the first base. CDR1 and CDR2, looked up from the germline V gene, are SGHTS and YDEGEE. V drops 2 bases and J drops 5 bases, leaving 7 bases in between.

This sample was taken from a study of cytomegalovirus exposure and HLA in healthy donors (dated by TCRdb to 2016 to 2017). As for the study more broadly: According to an earlier analysis of 587 of the donors, 150 million to 200 million T cells yielded roughly 110 million unique TCR beta sequences and around 300 Gb of sequence data. About 280 gigabases of sequencing data and tens of millions of unique TCR sequences were included in an early release covering roughly 700 HLA-typed donors. Of the approximately 400 genotyped donors, approximately 82% fell in the genetic ancestry cluster associated with self-reported Caucasian donors. The aim of the study was to test whether cataloging public T cell receptors could identify signatures of past pathogen exposure. The T cell repertoires of 670 or so subjects were profiled by immunosequencing and related to cytomegalovirus serostatus. In addition to the first cohort of approximately 650 subjects, a separate validation cohort of around 110 different subjects was used. To predict cytomegalovirus infection status, the study brought together high-throughput TCR immunosequencing, statistical association of individual TCRs with disease status, and machine learning. To study patterns of TCR occurrence, a later analysis re-analyzed previously published TCR beta repertoires from around 670 donors and added high-resolution HLA genotyping. In the later analysis, no new phenotypic data were used to find candidate immune exposures; instead, reliance was placed on TCR beta sequences and their occurrence across donors. In an earlier analysis of several hundred of the donors, high-throughput TCR beta sequencing was used to judge whether each TCR beta V gene segment behaved as functional or pseudogenic. Donor age, sex, ethnicity and CMV serostatus were compiled together with the repertoire data. Genome-wide SNP genotypes for about three fifths of the roughly 700 donors were used in a later genetic analysis, which treated that subset as a discovery cohort. All discovery cohort repertoires had been generated using a single sequencing platform. HLA typing included class I and class II loci at four-digit resolution. The number of donors typed differed by locus, with about 629-630 for A, B, C, DRB1 and DQB1, roughly 520 for DQA1, 600 to 610 for DPA1, and some 450 for DPB1. Roughly five DR-DQ haplotypes were handled as single units for association and clustering because linkage in the cohort was strong. Among about 400 genotyped donors of the cohort, an average of around 220,000 unique TCR beta nucleotide sequences was sequenced per donor, of which 15% to 20% were non-productive.

Broader findings and caveats from the paper: Because HLA typing was unavailable for some donors at each locus, only the typed subset was used in association tests. An association between a missense DCLRE1C variant and V-gene and J-gene trimming of TCR beta chains was found in a later genetic analysis and replicated in an independent cohort. For the cohort, immune exposure information was limited to CMV serostatus. Several of the top co-occurrence clusters appeared to be linked to parvovirus B19, influenza, CMV and Epstein-Barr virus, according to a later analysis. Across donors, most TCR sequences were observed very rarely, whereas some public TCRs were present in many individuals. The authors suggested that the approach could potentially be extended to other disease states and immunological phenotypes. A later analysis associated 16,951 TCR beta sequences with specific HLA alleles at a false discovery rate of 0.05. Linkage disequilibrium might explain the correlated functional status among segregating V segments, but an unknown experimental factor could not be excluded. In vitro tests confirmed that a few of the cytomegalovirus-associated TCR beta chains recognize cytomegalovirus antigens. In the study, 164 TCR beta chains were listed as associated with cytomegalovirus. The classifier was reported to diagnose cytomegalovirus status with high specificity and sensitivity in both the original and validation cohorts. In a later analysis, HLA-associated TCR beta chains were found to be more clonally expanded and to have lower generation probabilities than equally common non-associated chains. Strong co-occurrence of HLA alleles, especially DR and DQ, made assigning TCR associations to individual alleles difficult. Only TCR beta chains were sequenced in this cohort, and the absence of alpha or paired-chain data limited detectable features. The earlier analysis of 587 of the donors excluded seventeen rarely observed V segments, including chromosome 9 orphons, because counts were too low. Roughly uniform sequencing depth across donors was assumed in presence/absence analyses, although this assumption may not hold. A later analysis found that most CMV-associated TCR beta chains appeared HLA-restricted, with HLA associations seemingly driven largely by CMV exposure. In a later analysis, the rate of TCR association differed among HLA loci, with DRB1 alleles having the most associated TCRs and HLA-C alleles having the fewest. Broadly in line with IMGT annotations, most TCR beta V segments showed up in productive rearrangements about 90% or about 30% of the time in an earlier analysis of 450 to 750 of the donors. A group of highly shared sequence variants was considered likely to be a technical artifact of the sequencing pipeline. Compared with the approximately 600-donor mean, donors in an Asian-associated ancestry cluster had fewer N-insertions in productive TCRs, according to a later genetic analysis. A further reported finding was that TCR beta sequences accurately predicted the HLA-A and HLA-B alleles for most subjects in the first cohort. Because the 87-base-pair reads could not distinguish some IMGT-functional V segments, including TRBV6-2 and TRBV6-3, those segments were excluded.

The library came from the immunoSEQ multiplex PCR assay. The multiplex PCR relied on a mix of 60 forward primers for TCR Vbeta segments and 13 reverse primers for TCR Jbeta segments. Amplification of the CDR3 region of rearranged TCR beta genes was performed with a multiplex PCR assay on genomic DNA. The Illumina HiSeq System was used to sequence the amplified TCR beta libraries as 87-base-pair reads. The paper's data handling went like this. In a later analysis, some 80 million unique TCR beta chains were counted across the roughly 610 repertoires, and about 10 million of these chains were shared by at least two donors. To remove PCR and sequencing errors, raw reads were error-corrected and collapsed into unique sequences using a nearest-neighbor algorithm that merged closely related sequences. Alignment of CDR3 sequences to IMGT reference sequences was used to assign V, D and J gene segments. For a sequence to be retained, a match of at least six nucleotides to both a V gene segment and a J gene segment was required. Rearrangements were classified as productive when the CDR3 lacked stop codons and remained in frame with V and J, and all other rearrangements were classified as non-productive. CDR3 was defined by IMGT convention, running from the second conserved V-encoded cysteine to the conserved J-encoded phenylalanine. In an earlier analysis of 500 to 650 of the donors, sequences lacking an unambiguous match to a single V gene segment were excluded. An earlier analysis of almost 600 of the donors classified V segments as functional when productive rearrangements were above 56.7% and as segregating when the standard deviation between donors was above 5%. A statistical classification framework was built for diagnosing cytomegalovirus status from the catalog of TCR beta chain sequences. A later analysis assigned V and J genes by comparing TCR nucleotide sequences with IMGT/GENE-DB human TR gene sequences. Using the TCRdist pipeline, a later analysis assigned CDR3 sequences along with most-parsimonious VDJ recombination scenarios. In a later analysis, each TCR beta chain was defined by its CDR3 amino acid sequence together with its V-gene family, and reads lacking a unique V-gene family were excluded. In a later analysis, fewer than 600 highly shared, low-generation-probability nucleotide sequences were removed to address suspected cross-contamination and a sequencing artifact. A later analysis calculated a clonal expansion index for each public chain from normalized within-repertoire ranks of inferred template counts. In a later analysis, generation probabilities were computed with a VDJ recombination model fitted to out-of-frame rearrangements, and the resulting probabilities were checked against IGoR. Hypergeometric tests were used in a later analysis to score TCR-TCR, TCR-HLA and TCR-CMV co-occurrence, with a repertoire-size bias correction applied to the TCR pairs. In a later analysis, false discovery rates were estimated by permuting HLA or CMV assignments 20 times. In a later analysis, co-occurring TCRs were grouped using DBSCAN, and TCRdist sequence similarity was added for clustering within HLA-allele-positive subsets. Co-occurrence clustering excluded repertoires with fewer than 30,000 or more than 120,000 public chains, plus five with anomalous nucleotide sharing. TCRdb limited this immuneACCESS table to in-frame rearrangements with V and J called. A share of clones is missing; checked studies link under half to unresolved V genes, and the rest is unexplained. V, J and clone size are those of that table, while D and trimming were read from the DNA. The sample data list about 160,000 clones, and about three quarters of these were observed just once. 1.1% to 1.5% of the sample rests with the top ten.

This chain joins TRBV5-8 to TRBJ1-4; no D gene is confidently identified. The sequence came from a woman in her 30s in good health and CMV-seronegative. The sequenced material came from PBMCs. The CDR3 reads CASSFSRNEKLFF. The nucleotides read TGTGCCAGCAGCTTCAGCAGGAATGAAAAACTGTTTTTT.